This note documents a single TCR beta chain sequence. Its specificity is unknown. At one boundary the junction diverges from the germline segment, which might be a read error. With a constant-region primer, TCR beta cDNA was made from 450 to 650 ng of total RNA. Construction of TCR beta libraries relied on three successive nested multiplex PCR rounds employing slightly modified ARM-PCR. The first two PCR rounds, approximately 10 cycles each, used TRBV1-TRBV30 forward primers and a C-beta reverse primer. TCRdb passed the multiplex PCR reads through MiXCR, listing each CDR3 protein once. The sample records about 200,000 distinct CDR3 sequences, about 65% being singletons. The source of the blood RNA was unsorted whole blood, and germline DNA was extracted as well. Patients carried chronic HBV infection without prior treatment. Four milliliters of peripheral blood were collected before surgery. This entry belongs to a study of tumor-infiltrating lymphocytes in primary liver carcinoma. Whole-study context: Primary liver carcinoma, confirmed by histopathology, was surgically resected.

The study's findings and limits: Reduced overlap was seen in tumor-adjacent and tumor-blood pairs versus tumor region pairs.

CDR1 is MGHRA, CDR2 YSYEKL, per germline. The CDR3 totals 15 residues. The chain recombines TRBV4-1 with TRBJ2-4; D might be TRBD1 (5 bases). The source material was peripheral blood. This TCR came from a woman aged 55-70 years with primary liver carcinoma and hepatitis B virus infection. CDR3 in amino acids: CTSNTRVGPKDIQYF. In nucleotides, the CDR3 is TGCACCAGCAACACACGGGTGGGGCCGAAGGACATTCAGTACTTC.